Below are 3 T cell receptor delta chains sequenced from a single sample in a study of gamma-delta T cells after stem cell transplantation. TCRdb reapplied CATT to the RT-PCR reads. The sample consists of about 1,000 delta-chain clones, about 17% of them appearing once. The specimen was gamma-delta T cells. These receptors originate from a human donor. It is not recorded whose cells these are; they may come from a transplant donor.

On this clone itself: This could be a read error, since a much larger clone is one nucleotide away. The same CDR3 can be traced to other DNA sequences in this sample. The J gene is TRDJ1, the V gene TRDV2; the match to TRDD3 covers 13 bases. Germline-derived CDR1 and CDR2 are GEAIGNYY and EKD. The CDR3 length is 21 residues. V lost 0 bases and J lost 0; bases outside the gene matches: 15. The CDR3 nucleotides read TGTGCCTGTGACACCCTAGCCACCGACTGGGGGATACGCTTTAACACCGATAAACTCATCTTT. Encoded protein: CACDTLATDWGIRFNTDKLIF.

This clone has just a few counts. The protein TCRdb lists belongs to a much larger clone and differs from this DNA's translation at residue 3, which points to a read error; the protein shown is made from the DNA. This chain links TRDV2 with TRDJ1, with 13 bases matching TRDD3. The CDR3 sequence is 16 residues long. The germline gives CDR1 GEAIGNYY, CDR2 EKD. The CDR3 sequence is CAGDLLGDTQTDKLIF. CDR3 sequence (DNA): TGTGCCGGTGACCTACTGGGGGATACGCAGACCGATAAACTCATCTTT.

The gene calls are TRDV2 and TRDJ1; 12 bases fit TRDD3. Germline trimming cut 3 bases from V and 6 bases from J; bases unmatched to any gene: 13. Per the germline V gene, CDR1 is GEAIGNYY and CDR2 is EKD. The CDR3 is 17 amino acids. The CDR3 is CACDRLGLGDTRNKLIF. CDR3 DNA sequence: TGTGCCTGTGACCGCCTCGGGCTGGGGGATACGCGTAATAAACTCATCTTT.